These 21 T cell receptor beta chains were all obtained from the same sample, sequenced in a study of human T cells and chemical hapten exposure. TCRdb fed the RACE reads into MiXCR, producing one record per CDR3 protein. The table lists 150,000 to 200,000 distinct CDR3 sequences, almost 30% of them singletons. Time point indicated: pre-sensitization, week 0. The treatment here: therapeutic diphenylcyclopropenone sensitization with weekly scalp DPC. The source material was whole blood, sampled in connection with sensitization to the hapten diphenylcyclopropenone (DPC). The receptors shown here come from a woman younger than 45 with alopecia areata. Some clones in this sample may be carry-over from other donors' samples.

The chain carries TRBV28 and TRBJ1-4, with 7 bases aligning to TRBD1. The V segment lost 6 bases and the J segment 4 bases; nucleotides outside the gene matches: 11. Germline loops: CDR1 MDHEN, CDR2 SYDVKM. CDR3 length: 16 residues. The CDR3 DNA reads TGTGCCAGCAGGCAGGGGGGGCGCAGGAATAATGAAAAACTGTTTTTT. This gives the protein CASRQGGRRNNEKLFF. The full variable domain, with the rest looked up from reference TRBV28 and TRBJ1-4, is DVKVTQSSRYLVKRTGEKVFLECVQDMDHENMFWYRQDPGLGLRLIYFSYDVKMKEKGDIPEGYSVSREKKERFSLILESASTNQTSMYLCASRQGGRRNNEKLFFGSGTQLSVL.

Only a few counts were recorded for this clonotype. This sequence joins TRBV24-1 and TRBJ1-2; D is unclear. Germline V CDR1 and CDR2: KGHDR, SFDVKD. Trimming stripped 7 bases from V and 6 bases from J, with 8 bases between. The CDR3 length is 11 residues. CDR3 residues: CATSGRNGYTF. CDR3 coding DNA: TGTGCCACCAGCGGACGAAATGGCTACACCTTC.

In this sample, this clonotype turned up many times. The rearrangement uses TRBV7-9 and TRBJ2-2; D uncertain. In germline, CDR1 is SEHNR, CDR2 FQNEAQ (reference sequence). The CDR3 is made up of 11 amino acids. V was clipped by 3 bases and J by 7 bases, with 3 bases between them. The CDR3 loop is CASSFDGELFF. In nucleotides, the CDR3 is TGTGCCAGCAGCTTCGACGGGGAGCTGTTTTTT.

V gene TRBV6-5 combines with J gene TRBJ2-7; 7 positions agree with TRBD1. The germline V gene has CDR1 MNHEY and CDR2 SVGAGI. The CDR3 is 17 amino acids. Trimming took 4 bases from V and 2 from J; bases not matched to a gene: 14. CDR3 sequence reads: CASSSDRQIPGTYEQYF. CDR3 DNA sequence: TGTGCCAGCAGTTCGGACAGGCAAATTCCCGGGACCTACGAGCAGTACTTC.

This chain links TRBV27 with TRBJ1-6, with D possibly matching TRBD1 (6 bases). This CDR3 region has 14 residues. Germline V gene sequence: CDR1 MNHEY, CDR2 SMNVEV (reference sequence). The germline V and J ends were trimmed by 7 bases and 4 bases, with 11 bases remaining between them. CDR3 sequence: CASTVQGYNSPLHF. CDR3 DNA: TGTGCCAGCACTGTACAGGGTTATAATTCACCCCTCCACTTT.

This chain connects TRBV27 to TRBJ2-4; 12 nucleotides agree with TRBD2. Germline assignment: CDR1 MNHEY and CDR2 SMNVEV (reference sequence). V trimming: 2 bases; J trimming: 2 bases; junction bases outside the gene matches: 4. This CDR3 comprises 17 residues. This chain's CDR3 is CASSLRGTSGSKNIQYF. In DNA, the CDR3 is TGTGCCAGCAGTTTAAGGGGGACTAGCGGGTCCAAAAACATTCAGTACTTC.

The table lists this clonotype with a few counts. The rearrangement uses TRBV7-2 and TRBJ2-5; D is undetermined. The ends were cut back, 2 bases at V and 3 bases at J, with 10 bases in the middle. Germline-derived CDR1 and CDR2 are SGHTA and FQGNSA. The CDR3 loop spans 14 amino acids. The CDR3 bases are TGTGCCAGCAGCTTACTGTCCAGTGAAGAGACCCAGTACTTC. Protein sequence: CASSLLSSEETQYF.

This sequence joins TRBV5-1 and TRBJ1-6; weak D call: TRBD1 (5 bases). Germline values: CDR1 SGHRS, CDR2 YFSETQ. Trimming removed 4 bases from V and 7 bases from J, with 12 bases in between. The CDR3 totals 14 residues. CDR3 nucleotide sequence: TGCGCCAGCAGCCCGGGACGGGAAAATTCACCCCTCCACTTT. This codes for CASSPGRENSPLHF.

V and J are TRBV11-1 and TRBJ2-1; D not resolved. The V end lost 4 bases, the J end lost 8 bases, and 9 bases lay between the germline ends. The CDR3 runs 12 residues. Germline assignment: CDR1 SGHAT and CDR2 FQDESV (reference sequence). Here the CDR3 reads CASSSGWDEQFF. DNA of the CDR3: TGTGCCAGCAGCTCCGGTTGGGATGAGCAGTTCTTC. Drawing the rest from reference TRBV11-1 and TRBJ2-1, the complete variable domain is EAEVAQSPRYKITEKSQAVAFWCDPISGHATLYWYRQILGQGPELLVQFQDESVVDDSQLPKDRFSAERLKGVDSTLKIQPAELGDSAMYLCASSSGWDEQFFGPGTRLTVL.

This chain connects TRBV5-5 to TRBJ1-2; TRBD1 agrees at 7 bases. This CDR3 comprises 15 residues. V lost 1 base and J lost 8; bases outside the gene matches: 11. Germline V CDR1 and CDR2: SGHKS, YYEKEE (reference sequence). For the CDR3, the DNA is TGTGCCAGCAGCTTGAGTTGGCAGGGGGGAAGGGGCTACACCTTC. Translating it yields CASSLSWQGGRGYTF.

The chain carries TRBV29-1 and TRBJ1-4; possibly TRBD1 for D (5 bases). This CDR3 comprises 13 residues. V shed 6 bases and J shed 6 bases, with 14 bases lying between them. CDR1 SQVTM and CDR2 ANQGSEA come from the germline V gene. The CDR3 sequence: CSVSPGRDEKLFF. In DNA, the CDR3 is TGCAGCGTCTCCCCAGGGAGGGATGAAAAACTGTTTTTT. The full variable domain, completed using reference TRBV29-1 and TRBJ1-4, is SAVISQKPSRDICQRGTSLTIQCQVDSQVTMMFWYRQQPGQSLTLIATANQGSEATYESGFVIDKFPISRPNLTFSTLTVSNMSPEDSSIYLCSVSPGRDEKLFFGSGTQLSVL.

This clonotype was detected many times. The CDR3 sequence: CASSVGSGSVYEQFF. The DNA of the CDR3 is TGTGCCAGCAGCGTAGGTAGCGGGAGTGTTTATGAGCAGTTCTTC. This chain uses TRBV9 with TRBJ2-1; 9 bases are a match to TRBD2. CDR1 and CDR2 (germline): SGDLS, YYNGEE. The CDR3 sequence is 15 residues long. The ends lost 0 bases at V and 8 bases at J; junction bases unmatched: 6.

This clonotype has at least ten counts. The chain recombines TRBV28 with TRBJ2-6; D gene unclear. CDR3 length: 15 amino acids. V lost 7 bases to trimming and J lost 1 base, with 11 bases between them. Per the germline V gene, CDR1 is MDHEN and CDR2 is SYDVKM. Here the CDR3 reads CASIRAISGANVLTF. In DNA, the CDR3 is TGTGCCAGCATCCGGGCCATATCTGGGGCCAACGTCCTGACTTTC.

J is TRBJ2-1 and V is TRBV4-2; the D is unclear. The germline V gene encodes CDR1 LGHNA and CDR2 YNFKEQ. Trimming pared 0 bases from V and 5 bases from J, leaving 11 bases between. The CDR3 totals 15 residues. CDR3 loop: CASSQEGQKNNEQFF. In DNA form, the CDR3 reads TGTGCCAGCAGCCAAGAAGGGCAGAAAAACAATGAGCAGTTCTTC.

The chain has TRBV2 and TRBJ2-5; TRBD1 matches at 8 bases. The germline V gene has CDR1 SNHLY and CDR2 FYNNEI. J lost 5 bases, V lost 5 bases, and 4 bases had no gene match. The CDR3 is made up of 13 amino acids. CDR3 nucleotides: TGTGCCAGCAGTACCAGGGGGCTTGAGACCCAGTACTTC. Amino acid sequence: CASSTRGLETQYF.

In its sample, this clonotype was seen many times. This sequence joins TRBV11-2 and TRBJ2-1, with TRBD2 matching 7 bases. This CDR3 comprises 15 residues. Trimming at V came to 1 base and at J to 0 bases, leaving 0 bases not matched to a gene. Germline assignment: CDR1 SGHAT and CDR2 FQNNGV. The CDR3 loop reads CASSLGGSSYNEQFF. CDR3 sequence (DNA): TGTGCCAGCAGCTTAGGCGGGAGCTCCTACAATGAGCAGTTCTTC. Using reference TRBV11-2 and TRBJ2-1 for the parts outside the CDR3, the full variable domain is EAGVAQSPRYKIIEKRQSVAFWCNPISGHATLYWYQQILGQGPKLLIQFQNNGVVDDSQLPKDRFSAERLKGVDSTLKIQPAKLEDSAVYLCASSLGGSSYNEQFFGPGTRLTVL.

This clonotype showed up just a few times. The V and J genes are TRBV28 and TRBJ2-5, with a possible D match to TRBD2 (7 bases). V gave up 7 bases and J gave up 9 bases, with 24 bases separating them. The germline CDR1 and CDR2 sequences are MDHEN and SYDVKM. The CDR3 is 15 residues long. The CDR3 protein is CASTSRGAAFPAQYF. As DNA, the CDR3 is TGTGCCAGCACCTCACGGGGGGCAGCCTTCCCAGCCCAGTACTTC. The whole variable domain, filled in from reference TRBV28 and TRBJ2-5, reads DVKVTQSSRYLVKRTGEKVFLECVQDMDHENMFWYRQDPGLGLRLIYFSYDVKMKEKGDIPEGYSVSREKKERFSLILESASTNQTSMYLCASTSRGAAFPAQYFGPGTRLLVL.

The V and J genes are TRBV28 and TRBJ1-1; 11 bases map to TRBD1. Trimming at V came to 3 bases and at J to 3 bases, leaving 9 bases not matched to a gene. Looked up from germline, CDR1 is MDHEN and CDR2 is SYDVKM. The CDR3 contains 17 residues. The CDR3 reads CASSLSQWGQGDTEAFF. The CDR3 region has the DNA TGTGCCAGCAGTTTGAGTCAGTGGGGACAGGGGGACACTGAAGCTTTCTTT. The whole variable domain, remainder taken from reference TRBV28 and TRBJ1-1, is DVKVTQSSRYLVKRTGEKVFLECVQDMDHENMFWYRQDPGLGLRLIYFSYDVKMKEKGDIPEGYSVSREKKERFSLILESASTNQTSMYLCASSLSQWGQGDTEAFFGQGTRLTVV.

The V and J genes are TRBV10-3 and TRBJ2-2; 9 bases map to TRBD1. The germline V gene has CDR1 ENHRY and CDR2 SYGVKD. The CDR3 contains 15 residues. J was trimmed by 4 bases and V by 7 bases; bases with no gene match: 7. CDR3 amino acids: CAIKAGTGFTGELFF. The CDR3 coding sequence is TGTGCCATCAAGGCCGGGACAGGGTTCACCGGGGAGCTGTTTTTT.

The V call is TRBV9, the J call TRBJ2-7; TRBD1 matches at 12 bases. J gave up 7 bases and V 4 bases, and 6 bases lay outside the gene matches. Germline loops: CDR1 SGDLS, CDR2 YYNGEE. This CDR3 has 14 residues. The CDR3, as DNA: TGTGCCAGCAGCAGGGGACAGGGGGCTGAAGAGCAGTACTTC. As protein: CASSRGQGAEEQYF.

This clonotype came up a few times. The V call is TRBV7-2, the J call TRBJ2-7; 10 nucleotides align to TRBD2. Trimming took 1 base from V and 6 from J; bases not matched to a gene: 9. CDR3 length: 16 residues. The germline CDR1 and CDR2 sequences are SGHTA and FQGNSA. CDR3 bases: TGTGCCAGCAGCTTAGTGCCTAGCGGGAGAGGAGGCGAGCAGTACTTC. Translated, it gives CASSLVPSGRGGEQYF.